This T cell receptor beta chain was recovered during a study of T cell repertoires in cytomegalovirus infection. Broader study findings: Ex vivo responses were dominated by HLA-C-restricted CMV-specific TCR beta clonotypes. Identification of carriers of CMV plus the relevant HLA was achieved through cumulative public TCR beta family frequency.

Concerning this clonotype: Antigen: not known.

Trimming removed 0 bases at V and 0 bases at J, with 14 bases between. The CDR3 extends over 18 amino acids. CDR1 is LGHDT, CDR2 YNNKEL, per germline (reference sequence). TCRdb recomputed calls from the reads with MiXCR, one row per CDR3 protein. The sample shows around 630,000 distinct CDR3 sequences, 20% to 30% of them seen only once. The origin of this receptor is a human donor in good health (CMV status not recorded). Some clones in this sample may be carry-over from other donors' samples. The gene calls are TRBV3-1 and TRBJ2-2; a weak D match, TRBD1 (5 bases). The sequenced sample consisted of CD8+ T cells from PBMCs. CDR3 residues: CASSQEETENANTGELFF. The CDR3 DNA sequence: TGTGCCAGCAGCCAAGAAGAGACAGAGAACGCGAACACCGGGGAGCTGTTTTTT. Together with reference TRBV3-1 and TRBJ2-2, the CDR3 gives the full variable domain: DTAVSQTPKYLVTQMGNDKSIKCEQNLGHDTMYWYKQDSKKFLKIMFSYNNKELIINETVPNRFSPKSPDKAHLNLHINSLELGDSAVYFCASSQEETENANTGELFFGEGSRLTVL.